The 28 T cell receptor beta chains given below trace back to one sample, sequenced in a study of blood T cell repertoires in COVID-19. Generated by immunoSEQ multiplex PCR, the TCRdb table keeps only in-frame clones and is missing some. The sample lists roughly 100,000 clones, 78% occurring once. The sample comprised peripheral blood. The receptors were gathered from a man aged 55 to 70 with active or convalescent COVID-19.

In DNA form, the CDR3 reads TGTGCCAGCAGCGTAGAAACTAGCGGCAATGAGCAGTTCTTC. It yields the protein CASSVETSGNEQFF. The chain combines TRBV9 with TRBJ2-1; 8 bases fit TRBD2. Germline CDR1 reads SGDLS; CDR2 reads YYNGEE. This CDR3 spans 14 amino acids. V was pared by 0 bases and J by 6 bases, with 2 bases of the junction left unmatched.

The chain links TRBV28 to TRBJ1-6; 7 positions match TRBD1. With V trimmed by 7 bases and J by 4 bases, 10 bases remained unmatched. The CDR3 spans 16 residues. Germline lookup yields CDR1 MDHEN and CDR2 SYDVKM. The CDR3 protein is CASTPTGASYNSPLHF. The CDR3 region has the DNA TGTGCCAGCACCCCTACAGGGGCTTCGTATAATTCACCCCTCCACTTT.

The chain carries TRBV19 and TRBJ1-5; 9 positions match TRBD1. The CDR3 covers 14 residues. Germline CDR1 reads LNHDA; CDR2 reads SQIVND (reference sequence). V trimming: 4 bases; J trimming: 6 bases; junction bases outside the gene matches: 4. CDR3 in DNA: TGTGCCAGTAGTACGGGGACAGGGCGTCAGCCCCAGCATTTT. Translation: CASSTGTGRQPQHF.

This chain connects TRBV7-9 to TRBJ1-1; D gene unclear. This CDR3 region has 13 residues. Germline values: CDR1 SEHNR, CDR2 FQNEAQ (reference sequence). V was shortened by 5 bases and J by 2 bases, with 9 bases between the two germline ends. CDR3: CASSQPVNTEAFF. In DNA, the CDR3 is TGTGCCAGCAGCCAACCGGTTAACACTGAAGCTTTCTTT. The whole variable domain, remainder taken from reference TRBV7-9 and TRBJ1-1, is DTGVSQNPRHKITKRGQNVTFRCDPISEHNRLYWYRQTLGQGPEFLTYFQNEAQLEKSRLLSDRFSAERPKGSFSTLEIQRTEQGDSAMYLCASSQPVNTEAFFGQGTRLTVV.

The chain carries TRBV20-1 and TRBJ2-1, with 9 bases that match TRBD1. J was trimmed by 3 bases and V by 3 bases; bases with no gene match: 12. CDR3 size: 17 residues. Germline assignment: CDR1 DFQATT and CDR2 SNEGSKA (reference sequence). The DNA of the CDR3 is TGCAGTGCTAGTAAGGGGAGACAGGGGGACGACTACAATGAGCAGTTCTTC. Residues: CSASKGRQGDDYNEQFF.

The chain couples TRBV20-1 to TRBJ2-7; D may be TRBD1 (6 bases). This CDR3 region has 14 residues. Germline V CDR1 and CDR2: DFQATT, SNEGSKA (reference sequence). Trimming left V 3 bases short and J 3 bases short, with 15 bases between. CDR3 protein: CSASELQGIYEQYV. The CDR3 DNA is TGCAGTGCTAGTGAGTTGCAGGGGATCTACGAGCAGTACGTC.

The chain carries TRBV7-9 and TRBJ2-5; D is undetermined. Trimming took off 3 bases at V and 3 bases at J, with 11 bases between the two ends. The CDR3 runs 14 residues. From germline, CDR1 is SEHNR and CDR2 FQNEAQ (reference sequence). CDR3 amino acids: CASSFGNSKETQYF. The CDR3 bases are TGTGCCAGCAGCTTTGGCAACAGTAAAGAGACCCAGTACTTC. Filled out from reference TRBV7-9 and TRBJ2-5, the complete variable domain reads DTGVSQNPRHKITKRGQNVTFRCDPISEHNRLYWYRQTLGQGPEFLTYFQNEAQLEKSRLLSDRFSAERPKGSFSTLEIQRTEQGDSAMYLCASSFGNSKETQYFGPGTRLLVL.

This rearrangement joins TRBV20-1 to TRBJ2-1, with 8 nucleotides matching TRBD1. The germline V gene encodes CDR1 DFQATT and CDR2 SNEGSKA (reference sequence). This CDR3 is 15 amino acids long. V shed 3 bases, J shed 3 bases, and the junction held 7 bases outside the gene matches. CDR3 coding DNA: TGCAGTGCTAGTGCCCTACAGGGGGACTACAATGAGCAGTTCTTC. Its protein is CSASALQGDYNEQFF.

The rearrangement uses TRBV5-1 and TRBJ1-3; TRBD1 matches 7 bases. Germline V gene sequence: CDR1 SGHRS, CDR2 YFSETQ. This CDR3 has 17 amino acids. After removal of 4 bases from V and 0 bases from J, the junction contained 10 bases not matched to a gene. Here the CDR3 DNA reads TGCGCCAGCAGCGGGCTACAGGGGTCCCCCTCTGGAAACACCATATATTTT. Translated, it gives CASSGLQGSPSGNTIYF. Complete variable domain (other parts from reference TRBV5-1 and TRBJ1-3): KAGVTQTPRYLIKTRGQQVTLSCSPISGHRSVSWYQQTPGQGLQFLFEYFSETQRNKGNFPGRFSGRQFSNSRSEMNVSTLELGDSALYLCASSGLQGSPSGNTIYFGEGSWLTVV.

This clone was observed a few times. This chain links TRBV2 with TRBJ2-7; 9 nucleotides match TRBD1. This CDR3 contains 16 residues. Germline CDR1 reads SNHLY; CDR2 reads FYNNEI. V was clipped by 3 bases and J by 2 bases; unmatched bases: 8. The CDR3 sequence is CASSEGPGQGTYEQYF. The CDR3 DNA reads as TGTGCCAGCAGTGAGGGACCGGGACAGGGTACCTACGAGCAGTACTTC.

Note on this clone: The final CDR3 position lacks the conserved phenylalanine or tryptophan, pointing to a likely read error. The DNA is omitted, as the CDR3 cannot be located on it reliably, and the CDR3 follows TCRdb's listing. J is TRBJ2-7 and V is TRBV4-1; the table's TRBD1 call for D was not verified on the DNA. From its first to its last residue, the CDR3 has 11 amino acids. The germline CDR1 and CDR2 sequences are MGHRA and YSYEKL. CDR3 sequence: CASSLAKVLSL.

This clone has only a few counts. The CDR3 sequence is CASSLEGGFYEQYF. CDR3 DNA: TGCGCCAGCAGCTTGGAGGGAGGATTCTACGAGCAGTACTTC. The gene calls are TRBV5-1 and TRBJ2-7; possibly TRBD2 for D (6 bases). Looked up from germline, CDR1 is SGHRS and CDR2 is YFSETQ. V lost 0 bases and J lost 3, with 10 bases in between. This CDR3 comprises 14 residues.

The J gene is TRBJ2-3, the V gene TRBV6-2 or TRBV6-3, with 8 bases matching TRBD1. There are 18 residues in the CDR3. Germline CDR1 and CDR2: MNHEY and SVGEGT. After removal of 2 bases from V and 0 bases from J, the junction contained 10 bases not matched to a gene. The CDR3 DNA reads TGTGCCAGCAGTTACGGTTGGACAGGGAGAACTAGCACAGATACGCAGTATTTT. Translated, it gives CASSYGWTGRTSTDTQYF.

The sample holds one count of this clone. V gene TRBV10-3 combines with J gene TRBJ2-2; 12 nucleotides align to TRBD2. Trimming at V came to 5 bases and at J to 6 bases, leaving 7 bases not matched to a gene. CDR3 length: 16 amino acids. From germline, CDR1 is ENHRY and CDR2 SYGVKD. The CDR3 protein is CAISPTSGRGAGELFF. The CDR3 DNA reads TGTGCCATCAGTCCGACTAGCGGGAGAGGGGCCGGGGAGCTGTTTTTT.

This clone was observed a few times. A much larger clone lies one base from this, so it may be a read error. V usage is TRBV28 and J usage is TRBJ2-2; 7 bases line up with TRBD1. CDR1 is MDHEN and CDR2 is SYDVKM in the germline V gene. This CDR3 contains 13 residues. Unmatched junction bases numbered 1, after V lost 4 bases and J lost 5 bases. In DNA, the CDR3 is TGTGCCAGCAGTTCCAGGGGGACCGGGGAGCTGTTTTTT. Translation gives CASSSRGTGELFF.

This clone was observed a handful of times. The genes are TRBV30 and TRBJ1-1; 7 bases are shared with TRBD1. The CDR3 totals 15 residues. The germline CDR1 and CDR2 sequences are GTSNPN and SVGIG (reference sequence). The V and J ends lost 1 base and 5 bases, in that order; junction bases with no gene match: 10. The CDR3 nucleotides are TGTGCCTGGAGTGACCCCCGACAGGGTAGAACTGAAGCTTTCTTT. The encoded protein is CAWSDPRQGRTEAFF. The entire variable domain, with the rest obtained from reference TRBV30 and TRBJ1-1, is as follows: SQTIHQWPATLVQPVGSPLSLECTVEGTSNPNLYWYRQAAGRGLQLLFYSVGIGQISSEVPQNLSASRPQDRQFILSSKKLLLSDSGFYLCAWSDPRQGRTEAFFGQGTRLTVV.

The chain joins TRBV29-1 to TRBJ1-2, with 7 bases aligning to TRBD1. V was clipped by 7 bases and J by 5 bases; unmatched bases: 10. The germline CDR1 and CDR2 sequences are SQVTM and ANQGSEA. The CDR3 totals 13 residues. Here the CDR3 DNA reads TGCAGCGCCGCGACCGGGACAGAATATGGCTACACCTTC. This gives the protein CSAATGTEYGYTF.

The genes are TRBV6-5 and TRBJ1-5; 7 nucleotides line up with TRBD1. Germline CDR1 is MNHEY and CDR2 is SVGAGI. V was pared by 2 bases and J by 2 bases, with 3 bases of the junction left unmatched. This CDR3 is built from 15 residues. DNA of the CDR3: TGTGCCAGCAGTTACCGACAGGGTCGCAATCAGCCCCAGCATTTT. Its protein product is CASSYRQGRNQPQHF.

This clone was detected once. J is TRBJ1-2 and V is TRBV28, with a tentative D call TRBD1 (6 bases). The CDR3 has 13 residues. With 9 bases removed from V and 0 bases from J, the gap between germline ends came to 11 bases. Germline-derived CDR1 and CDR2 are MDHEN and SYDVKM. This CDR3 is CASKGGSNYGYTF. The CDR3 DNA reads TGTGCCAGTAAAGGGGGATCTAACTATGGCTACACCTTC.

There are many counts of this clone. This sequence joins TRBV28 and TRBJ2-5; D is possibly TRBD2 (7 bases). Deletions cut 5 bases from V and 3 bases from J, with 10 bases between. CDR1 is MDHEN and CDR2 is SYDVKM in the germline V gene. The CDR3 runs 13 residues. The CDR3 is CASSEGGEETQYF. In nucleotides, the CDR3 is TGTGCCAGCAGTGAAGGGGGGGAAGAGACCCAGTACTTC.

The chain is built from TRBV10-3 and TRBJ2-7; 7 positions match TRBD2. V lost 3 bases to trimming and J lost 0 bases; unmatched junction nucleotides: 5. This CDR3 contains 15 residues. Germline V lookup: CDR1 ENHRY, CDR2 SYGVKD. The CDR3 loop reads CAISDDSGYSYEQYF. CDR3 in DNA: TGTGCCATCAGTGACGATAGCGGGTACTCCTACGAGCAGTACTTC.

J is TRBJ1-4 and V is TRBV5-1; 8 positions match TRBD1. V was pared by 4 bases and J by 12 bases, with 11 bases of the junction left unmatched. The CDR3 covers 14 residues. Germline-derived CDR1 and CDR2 are SGHRS and YFSETQ. The CDR3 sequence: CASSPPGQGVELFF. The CDR3 bases are TGCGCCAGCAGCCCGCCCGGACAGGGAGTGGAACTGTTTTTT.

V gene TRBV4-2 combines with J gene TRBJ2-7, with D perhaps TRBD2 (5 bases). The CDR3 totals 14 residues. The germline CDR1 and CDR2 sequences are LGHNA and YNFKEQ. V lost 4 bases and J lost 4, with 14 bases in between. CDR3 in DNA: TGTGCCAGCAGCCGAGGGCAATCCTCTTACGAGCAGTACTTC. It codes for CASSRGQSSYEQYF.

V is TRBV25-1 and J is TRBJ2-1; D perhaps matches TRBD1 (6 bases). Germline CDR1 is MGHDK and CDR2 is SYGVNS. The CDR3 length is 14 residues. V dropped 4 bases and J dropped 3 bases, with 10 bases sitting between them. CDR3 region: CASSGQAVYNEQFF. The DNA of the CDR3 is TGTGCCAGCAGTGGACAGGCTGTCTACAATGAGCAGTTCTTC.

V gene TRBV7-2 combines with J gene TRBJ2-1; 9 bases agree with TRBD2. Losses at the gene ends were 2 bases for V and 6 bases for J; bases not matched to a gene: 8. This CDR3 region has 16 residues. Germline CDR1 is SGHTA and CDR2 is FQGNSA. This CDR3 is CASSLFSGSSFNEQFF. CDR3 nucleotide sequence: TGTGCCAGCAGCTTATTTAGCGGGAGTTCTTTCAATGAGCAGTTCTTC.

This clone came up once. The CDR3 reads CASRRNRNTEAFF. The CDR3 DNA is TGTGCCAGCAGAAGGAACAGAAACACTGAAGCTTTCTTT. V is TRBV2 and J is TRBJ1-1; unclear D gene. The CDR3 is 13 amino acids. Trimming removed 6 bases from V and 2 bases from J, with 10 bases in between. Germline CDR1 reads SNHLY; CDR2 reads FYNNEI.

This clone has a handful of counts. The rearrangement joins TRBV7-3 to TRBJ2-5; 7 positions agree with TRBD2. Per the germline V gene, CDR1 is SGHTA and CDR2 is FQGTGA. Trimming at V came to 1 base and at J to 5 bases, leaving 10 bases not matched to a gene. The CDR3 extends over 16 amino acids. Here the CDR3 reads CASSLSLAGAGETQYF. DNA of the CDR3: TGTGCCAGCAGCTTAAGTTTGGCGGGAGCGGGCGAGACCCAGTACTTC.

This clone has a single count. The chain joins TRBV2 to TRBJ1-3, with D perhaps TRBD1 (5 bases). This CDR3 contains 14 residues. The germline V gene encodes CDR1 SNHLY and CDR2 FYNNEI. V dropped 3 bases and J dropped 3 bases, with 9 bases sitting between them. The chain's CDR3 is CASSEWQGGNTIYF. The DNA of the CDR3 is TGTGCCAGCAGTGAGTGGCAGGGTGGAAACACCATATATTTT.